The 10 T cell receptor beta chains below all came from one sample that was sequenced in a study of multiple sclerosis patients with progressive multifocal leukoencephalopathy. Time point described: before natalizumab initiation. Method: immunoSEQ multiplex PCR; TCRdb's copy keeps in-frame clones and lacks some. The data show 25,000 to 30,000 clones, with 88% seen just once and under 1.2% held by the top ten. The material sequenced was PBMCs. The receptors here all came from a human donor with multiple sclerosis.

The V call is TRBV7-9, the J call TRBJ1-4; TRBD1 is a possible D gene (6 bases). This CDR3 spans 17 amino acids. The germline gives CDR1 SEHNR, CDR2 FQNEAQ (reference sequence). The germline V and J ends were trimmed by 4 bases and 8 bases, with 23 bases remaining between them. The CDR3 here is CASSSGPGEGRREKLFF. The CDR3 DNA follows: TGTGCCAGCAGCTCCGGGCCAGGGGAGGGGAGGAGAGAAAAACTGTTTTTT.

This sequence joins TRBV29-1 and TRBJ2-3; 8 bases are shared with TRBD1. The CDR3 spans 14 residues. V lost 7 bases and J lost 2; bases outside the gene matches: 8. Germline V gene data show CDR1 as SQVTM and CDR2 as ANQGSEA. The CDR3 reads CSDIPTGDTDTQYF. The CDR3 coding sequence is TGCAGCGATATCCCGACAGGGGACACAGATACGCAGTATTTT.

J is TRBJ2-5 and V is TRBV29-1; 12 positions agree with TRBD2. The J call could be wrong; TRBJ2-7 is a better fit for the DNA end. The CDR3 is made up of 14 amino acids. CDR1 and CDR2 from the germline V gene are SQVTM and ANQGSEA. CDR3 in amino acids: CSVATSGGQYEQYF. DNA for the CDR3: TGCAGCGTCGCTACTAGCGGGGGGCAATACGAGCAGTACTTC.

Here the CDR3 reads CAWSVYSTDTQYF. The CDR3 region has the DNA TGTGCCTGGAGTGTATACAGCACAGATACGCAGTATTTT. J is TRBJ2-3 and V is TRBV30; no reliable D call. Germline values: CDR1 GTSNPN, CDR2 SVGIG (reference sequence). The V gene lost 0 bases and the J gene lost 0 bases, with 4 bases spanning the gap. CDR3 size: 13 residues.

This rearrangement joins TRBV6-1 to TRBJ1-5, with unresolved D. Trimming took off 2 bases at V and 1 base at J, with 9 bases between the two ends. CDR3 length: 15 residues. In germline, CDR1 is MNHNS, CDR2 SASEGT. The CDR3 nucleotides are TGTGCCAGCAGTGAATACGACGGAAGCAATCAGCCCCAGCATTTT. Residues: CASSEYDGSNQPQHF.

This clone was seen just once. The V and J genes are TRBV30 and TRBJ1-2; no definite D call. CDR1 is GTSNPN, CDR2 SVGIG, per germline (reference sequence). The CDR3 consists of 11 residues. V was cut by 0 bases and J by 2 bases, with 1 base left in between. The CDR3 DNA is TGTGCCTGGAGTGTCAACTATGGCTACACCTTC. It specifies CAWSVNYGYTF. The entire variable domain, with the rest obtained from reference TRBV30 and TRBJ1-2, is as follows: SQTIHQWPATLVQPVGSPLSLECTVEGTSNPNLYWYRQAAGRGLQLLFYSVGIGQISSEVPQNLSASRPQDRQFILSSKKLLLSDSGFYLCAWSVNYGYTFGSGTRLTVV.

The chain carries TRBV28 and TRBJ2-5, with 7 bases lining up with TRBD1. From germline, CDR1 is MDHEN and CDR2 SYDVKM. CDR3 length: 14 residues. Trimming took 6 bases from V and 2 from J; bases not matched to a gene: 6. Written as DNA, the CDR3 is TGTGCCAGCAGCCATCACAGGGGACAAGAGACCCAGTACTTC. Its translation: CASSHHRGQETQYF. The full variable domain, rest sourced from reference TRBV28 and TRBJ2-5, is DVKVTQSSRYLVKRTGEKVFLECVQDMDHENMFWYRQDPGLGLRLIYFSYDVKMKEKGDIPEGYSVSREKKERFSLILESASTNQTSMYLCASSHHRGQETQYFGPGTRLLVL.

This chain uses TRBV4-3 with TRBJ2-1; 9 nucleotides align to TRBD1. The length of the CDR3 is 17 residues. Germline lookup yields CDR1 LGHNA and CDR2 YSLEER. The V gene end was trimmed by 0 bases and the J gene end by 2 bases; junction bases not matched to a gene: 5. The CDR3 reads CASSQDRTGVPYNEQFF. As DNA, the CDR3 is TGCGCCAGCAGCCAAGACCGGACAGGGGTCCCCTACAATGAGCAGTTCTTC.

The chain joins TRBV11-2 to TRBJ1-3; TRBD1 might be the D (6 bases). V was cut by 5 bases and J by 2 bases, with 16 bases left in between. Per germline, CDR1 SGHAT and CDR2 FQNNGV. The CDR3 is 16 amino acids. The CDR3 is CASSRGPKGAGNTIYF. Here the CDR3 DNA reads TGTGCCAGCAGCCGAGGCCCAAAGGGGGCTGGAAACACCATATATTTT.

This rearrangement joins TRBV19 to TRBJ1-2; D possibly corresponds to TRBD1 (6 bases). V was clipped by 4 bases and J by 5 bases, with 20 bases between them. The CDR3 loop spans 16 amino acids. Germline CDR1 and CDR2: LNHDA and SQIVND (reference sequence). CDR3 sequence reads: CASSTPEGVGIYGYTF. CDR3 DNA sequence: TGTGCCAGTAGTACCCCGGAGGGGGTAGGCATTTATGGCTACACCTTC.